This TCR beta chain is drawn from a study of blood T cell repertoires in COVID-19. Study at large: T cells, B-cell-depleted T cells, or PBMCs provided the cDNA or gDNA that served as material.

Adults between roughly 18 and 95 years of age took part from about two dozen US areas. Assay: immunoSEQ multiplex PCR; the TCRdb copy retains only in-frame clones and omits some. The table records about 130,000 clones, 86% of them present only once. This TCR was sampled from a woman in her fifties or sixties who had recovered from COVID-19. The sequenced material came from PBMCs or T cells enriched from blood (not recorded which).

The CDR3 is CASSLDSANTGELFF. Here the CDR3 DNA reads TGCGCCAGCAGCTTAGACAGCGCGAACACCGGGGAGCTGTTTTTT. The gene calls are TRBV5-1 and TRBJ2-2; D might be TRBD1 (5 bases). Trimming took 2 bases from V and 0 from J, leaving 8 bases between them. The germline V gene encodes CDR1 SGHRS and CDR2 YFSETQ. The CDR3 totals 15 residues. Full variable domain (missing parts from reference TRBV5-1 and TRBJ2-2): KAGVTQTPRYLIKTRGQQVTLSCSPISGHRSVSWYQQTPGQGLQFLFEYFSETQRNKGNFPGRFSGRQFSNSRSEMNVSTLELGDSALYLCASSLDSANTGELFFGEGSRLTVL.